This T cell receptor (beta chain) was recorded in a study of T cells after yellow fever vaccination. Overall study: SMART-Seq v4 Ultra Low Input prepared the low-cell-number fractions.

TCRdb reprocessed the 5' RACE reads via MiXCR and lists one record per CDR3 protein. The table has hundreds of thousands of distinct CDR3 sequences, roughly an eighth seen once. The study's findings and limits: There was a possibility that FACS-sorted repertoires contained abundant clonotypes contaminating from the bulk population. Clones from primary vaccination mostly reappeared after the booster (around 97% CD4, about 88% CD8).

On this clonotype: No antigen is known for it.

The J segment lost 12 bases and the V segment lost 4 bases, leaving 21 bases of the junction unmatched. Germline-derived CDR1 and CDR2 are SGHVS and FQNEAQ. This CDR3 region has 17 residues. This sample comprised PBMCs, obtained on the day of the yellow fever booster vaccination. The rearrangement joins TRBV7-8 to TRBJ2-1; 7 bases fit TRBD2. The TCR comes from a man aged 30 to 45 who received the YFV17D yellow fever vaccine. The CDR3 DNA reads TGTGCCAGCAGCTGGGGGGGTGAGGCTAGCGCAAATCCCTCGCAGTTCTTC. It is translated as CASSWGGEASANPSQFF.